The 7 T cell receptor beta chains given below trace back to one sample, sequenced in a study of response to subunit inactivated influenza vaccine. In TCRdb, the RT-PCR reads were re-called with MiXCR into one record per CDR3 protein. The data contain fewer than 750,000 distinct CDR3 sequences, around 15% of them singletons. Sequences were derived from PBMCs from blood, sampled approximately 13 days after vaccination. These receptors were taken from a man over 45 who received an inactivated influenza vaccine.

This clonotype turned up a few times. CDR3 nucleotide sequence: TGTGCCAGCAGTTTACTGAGCGGGGGCCCTCAGCCCCAGCATTTT. This codes for CASSLLSGGPQPQHF. The chain recombines TRBV12-3 or TRBV12-4 with TRBJ1-5, with D possibly TRBD1 on 6 matching bases. The V end was cut by 2 bases, the J end by 6 bases, with 14 bases between. This CDR3 has 15 amino acids.

V and J are TRBV11-2 and TRBJ2-1; D may be TRBD2 (6 bases). Trimming left V 4 bases short and J 10 bases short, with 14 bases between. CDR3 length: 13 residues. Germline lookup yields CDR1 SGHAT and CDR2 FQNNGV. The CDR3 is CASSYSGGGEQFF. The CDR3 DNA is TGTGCCAGCAGCTATAGTGGCGGAGGGGAGCAGTTCTTC.

The chain uses TRBV6-2 or TRBV6-3 and TRBJ2-7; D remains ambiguous. Trimming removed 7 bases from V and 3 bases from J, with 19 bases in between. CDR1 is MNHEY, CDR2 SVGEGT, per germline. The CDR3 length is 15 residues. The CDR3 coding sequence is TGTGCCAGCACAGACCTAGGAGTGGGTTTCTACGAGCAGTACTTC. Translated, it gives CASTDLGVGFYEQYF.

This clonotype was found many times. The chain employs TRBV28 and TRBJ2-1, with 10 nucleotides matching TRBD1. This CDR3 is 14 amino acids long. Trimming cost V 6 bases and J 2 bases; bases outside gene matches: 1. CDR1 and CDR2 from the germline V gene are MDHEN and SYDVKM. CDR3 in amino acids: CASSGQGAYNEQFF. The CDR3 nucleotides read TGTGCCAGCAGCGGACAGGGGGCCTACAATGAGCAGTTCTTC.

This clonotype was found many times. The V call is TRBV5-6, the J call TRBJ2-1; D is possibly TRBD1 (5 bases). Trimming shortened V by 0 bases and J by 0 bases, and 13 bases separated the two germline ends. CDR3 length: 17 amino acids. The germline V gene has CDR1 SGHDT and CDR2 YYEEEE. The CDR3 reads CASSLGGPGPSYNEQFF. In DNA form, the CDR3 reads TGTGCCAGCAGCTTGGGGGGTCCAGGGCCCTCCTACAATGAGCAGTTCTTC.

This clonotype was recorded a few times. This chain joins TRBV4-1 and TRBJ2-1; 10 bases line up with TRBD2. CDR1 is MGHRA, CDR2 YSYEKL, per germline. V lost 4 bases and J lost 0; bases outside the gene matches: 6. This CDR3 has 17 amino acids. CDR3 loop: CASSPRLAGDSYNEQFF. CDR3 DNA: TGCGCCAGCAGCCCGAGACTAGCGGGTGACTCCTACAATGAGCAGTTCTTC.

This clonotype was detected many times. The rearrangement uses TRBV10-3 and TRBJ2-7; D is undetermined. CDR3 size: 12 residues. The V and J ends lost 4 bases and 2 bases respectively, with 6 bases between them. Germline V lookup: CDR1 ENHRY, CDR2 SYGVKD. The CDR3 nucleotides are TGTGCCATCAGTGGGGTAACCTACGAGCAGTACTTC. Amino acid sequence: CAISGVTYEQYF.